These 27 T cell receptor beta chains were all obtained from the same sample, sequenced in a study of control samples from healthy donors and cancer patients (dated by TCRdb to the early 2020s). Library generation was performed with the immunoSEQ multiplex PCR assay. TCRdb stores this immuneACCESS table with in-frame sequences only. Part of the clones is absent; in the studies checked, under half of the shortfall reflects unresolved V genes, and no reason is known for the rest. The sample yields approximately 90,000 clones; more than 85% were counted once. The leading ten clones occupy about 1.5% of the sample. The sequencing input was blood. Receptors originate from a woman aged 25 to 39 in good health.

This clone was counted a single time. The genes are TRBV10-3 and TRBJ2-3; TRBD2 agrees at 10 bases. Germline CDR1 ENHRY, CDR2 SYGVKD. Trimming removed 6 bases from V and 2 bases from J; junction bases left unmatched: 17. The CDR3 consists of 19 residues. The chain's CDR3 is CAISADRGRTSGPTDTQYF. Written as DNA, the CDR3 is TGTGCCATCAGCGCTGACAGGGGAAGGACTAGCGGCCCCACAGATACGCAGTATTTT.

V gene TRBV6-6 combines with J gene TRBJ1-5; a possible D gene is TRBD1 (5 bases). V dropped 2 bases and J dropped 6 bases, with 14 bases sitting between them. There are 15 residues in the CDR3. The germline gives CDR1 MNHNY, CDR2 SVGAGI (reference sequence). In DNA, the CDR3 is TGTGCCAGCAGTTACGGGGGGTCGGGAGTTCAGCCCCAGCATTTT. It yields the protein CASSYGGSGVQPQHF.

J is TRBJ2-7 and V is TRBV5-1; D remains ambiguous. V gave up 5 bases and J gave up 0 bases, with 12 bases separating them. CDR3 length equals 14 residues. Germline loops: CDR1 SGHRS, CDR2 YFSETQ. The CDR3 nucleotides are TGCGCCAGCAGGCTGAGAGGATACTCCTACGAGCAGTACTTC. This sequence encodes CASRLRGYSYEQYF.

This chain connects TRBV29-1 to TRBJ1-4, with D unresolved. This CDR3 has 11 amino acids. Germline lookup yields CDR1 SQVTM and CDR2 ANQGSEA. V was trimmed by 3 bases and J by 10 bases, leaving 9 bases between them. The chain's CDR3 is CSVEFVGKLFF. In DNA, the CDR3 is TGCAGCGTTGAGTTTGTGGGAAAACTGTTTTTT.

The V gene is TRBV19, the J gene TRBJ2-7; no definite D call. V was pared by 6 bases and J by 3 bases, with 9 bases between. This CDR3 spans 12 amino acids. Per the germline V gene, CDR1 is LNHDA and CDR2 is SQIVND (reference sequence). CDR3 region: CASSSNGYEQYF. As DNA, the CDR3 is TGTGCCAGTAGCTCAAACGGCTACGAGCAGTACTTC.

The V and J genes are TRBV6-2 or TRBV6-3 and TRBJ1-5; D might be TRBD1 (6 bases). This CDR3 has 15 residues. The germline gives CDR1 MNHEY, CDR2 SVGEGT. Trimming cost V 6 bases and J 2 bases, with 14 bases left between them. The CDR3 reads CASSAGVVGNQPQHF. CDR3 sequence (DNA): TGTGCCAGCAGCGCAGGGGTAGTCGGCAATCAGCCCCAGCATTTT.

The chain uses TRBV6-5 and TRBJ2-7; D not certain. Between the trimmed V and J ends, which lost 7 bases and 3 bases, there was a span of 16 bases. The CDR3 has 14 residues. Germline V CDR1 and CDR2: MNHEY, SVGAGI. The CDR3 region has the DNA TGTGCCAGCAAAGTAGACGGAGATTTCTACGAGCAGTACTTC. Protein: CASKVDGDFYEQYF.

The V call is TRBV6-5, the J call TRBJ1-5; D ambiguous. This CDR3 spans 14 amino acids. The germline V gene has CDR1 MNHEY and CDR2 SVGAGI. The V gene lost 0 bases and the J gene lost 5 bases, with 8 bases spanning the gap. In DNA form, the CDR3 reads TGTGCCAGCAGTTACTCAGCGGGCTATCAGCCCCAGCATTTT. It codes for CASSYSAGYQPQHF.

The rearrangement joins TRBV19 to TRBJ2-2; D possibly corresponds to TRBD1 (5 bases). The V gene's germline CDR1 is LNHDA and CDR2 SQIVND (reference sequence). The CDR3 is 15 residues long. V was trimmed by 5 bases and J by 8 bases, leaving 18 bases between them. CDR3 residues: CASSSRTHQAGELFF. CDR3 DNA sequence: TGTGCCAGTAGTTCACGGACACATCAGGCTGGGGAGCTGTTTTTT.

The V call is TRBV2, the J call TRBJ2-7; the match to TRBD2 covers 10 bases. The length of the CDR3 is 15 residues. In germline, CDR1 is SNHLY, CDR2 FYNNEI. V lost 5 bases and J lost 1; bases outside the gene matches: 5. The DNA of the CDR3 is TGTGCCAGCAGTATTAGCGGGGGGTATTCCTACGAGCAGTACTTC. Protein product: CASSISGGYSYEQYF. Looking up the rest from reference TRBV2 and TRBJ2-7 gives the full variable domain: EPEVTQTPSHQVTQMGQEVILRCVPISNHLYFYWYRQILGQKVEFLVSFYNNEISEKSEIFDDQFSVERPDGSNFTLKIRSTKLEDSAMYFCASSISGGYSYEQYFGPGTRLTVT.

This sequence joins TRBV30 and TRBJ1-1, with 8 positions matching TRBD1. This CDR3 is built from 13 residues. Trimming cost V 3 bases and J 11 bases; bases outside gene matches: 11. The germline V gene encodes CDR1 GTSNPN and CDR2 SVGIG (reference sequence). The CDR3 is CAWRGGQASKAFF. The CDR3 nucleotides read TGTGCCTGGAGGGGGGGACAGGCGAGTAAGGCTTTCTTT.

The chain uses TRBV6-6 and TRBJ2-7; D possibly corresponds to TRBD1 (5 bases). The CDR3 has 14 residues. The V end was cut by 6 bases, the J end by 4 bases, with 16 bases between. Germline loops: CDR1 MNHNY, CDR2 SVGAGI (reference sequence). The DNA for the CDR3 is TGTGCCAGCAGAGACAGCGCGACCTTATACGAGCAGTACTTC. Translated, it gives CASRDSATLYEQYF.

J is TRBJ1-1 and V is TRBV7-6; 10 nucleotides line up with TRBD1. J lost 4 bases, V lost 5 bases, and 13 bases had no gene match. Germline values: CDR1 SGHVS, CDR2 FNYEAQ. CDR3 length: 17 residues. CDR3 region: CASSHKRQGAWGTEAFF. DNA of the CDR3: TGTGCCAGCAGCCACAAACGACAGGGGGCGTGGGGCACTGAAGCTTTCTTT.

V and J are TRBV24-1 and TRBJ2-5; D gene ambiguous. Germline CDR1 and CDR2: KGHDR and SFDVKD. The CDR3 totals 14 residues. The V end was cut by 3 bases, the J end by 2 bases, with 9 bases between. The CDR3: CATSDPLMQETQYF. DNA of the CDR3: TGTGCCACCAGTGATCCTCTAATGCAAGAGACCCAGTACTTC.

This clone was observed once. The chain uses TRBV5-6 and TRBJ1-2; D gene unclear. This CDR3 spans 12 amino acids. Germline V gives CDR1 SGHDT, CDR2 YYEEEE. With 4 bases removed from V and 10 bases from J, the gap between germline ends came to 14 bases. The CDR3 sequence: CASSRSPNDYTF. The DNA for the CDR3 is TGTGCCAGCAGCCGTAGCCCGAATGACTACACCTTC.

The chain links TRBV4-2 to TRBJ1-6; TRBD1 matches at 7 bases. The ends lost 4 bases at V and 5 bases at J; junction bases unmatched: 5. The CDR3 has 15 amino acids. The germline V gene encodes CDR1 LGHNA and CDR2 YNFKEQ. The chain's CDR3 is CASSRGDSDNSPLHF. CDR3 DNA sequence: TGTGCCAGCAGCCGGGGGGACAGCGATAATTCACCCCTCCACTTT.

This clone was counted once. Sequence at one end of the junction differs from germline and may be a read error. The chain employs TRBV6-5 and TRBJ1-1; unclear D gene. Germline values: CDR1 MNHEY, CDR2 SVGAGI. CDR3 length: 14 amino acids. The CDR3 region has the DNA TGTGCCAGTAGTTACGCAGCGATGAACACTGAAGCTTTCTTT. Protein: CASSYAAMNTEAFF.

This clone was picked up a small number of times. The chain carries TRBV2 and TRBJ2-6; D gene uncertain. The CDR3 sequence is 14 residues long. Trimming cost V 4 bases and J 2 bases, with 6 bases left between them. Germline V gene data show CDR1 as SNHLY and CDR2 as FYNNEI. The CDR3: CASSGEAGANVLTF. In DNA form, the CDR3 reads TGTGCCAGCAGTGGAGAGGCTGGGGCCAACGTCCTGACTTTC.

This chain connects TRBV5-1 to TRBJ1-1, with TRBD1 identical over 8 bases. V dropped 4 bases and J dropped 3; count of bases not matched to a gene: 5. The CDR3 totals 14 residues. In germline, CDR1 is SGHRS, CDR2 YFSETQ. In DNA, the CDR3 is TGCGCCAGCAGCACAGGGGGAGGTTACACTGAAGCTTTCTTT. Translated, it gives CASSTGGGYTEAFF.

The chain is built from TRBV19 and TRBJ1-1; possible D gene TRBD1, 6 bases. V was clipped by 8 bases and J by 0 bases, with 16 bases between them. Germline V gives CDR1 LNHDA, CDR2 SQIVND (reference sequence). The CDR3 is 15 amino acids. The CDR3 DNA reads as TGTGCCAGTTCCTTCAGGGAGGGGGTGAACACTGAAGCTTTCTTT. Translating it yields CASSFREGVNTEAFF.

The CDR3 region is CASTVSGDMGGYTF. The CDR3 DNA sequence: TGTGCCAGCACCGTATCCGGGGATATGGGTGGCTACACCTTC. The chain uses TRBV11-3 and TRBJ1-2; D is unresolved. The V end was cut by 7 bases, the J end by 7 bases, with 19 bases between. CDR3 length equals 14 residues. The germline V gene has CDR1 SGHNT and CDR2 YENEEA.

CDR3: CASSAAGLAGASREQFF. For the CDR3, the DNA is TGTGCCAGCAGCGCCGCGGGACTAGCGGGGGCCTCTAGGGAGCAGTTCTTC. The rearrangement joins TRBV9 to TRBJ2-1; 14 nucleotides agree with TRBD2. The CDR3 is 17 amino acids. V gave up 3 bases and J gave up 10 bases; unmatched junction bases: 12. The germline V gene encodes CDR1 SGDLS and CDR2 YYNGEE.

This chain connects TRBV7-2 to TRBJ1-2; D remains unclear. The CDR3 loop spans 14 amino acids. V was clipped by 2 bases and J by 5 bases, with 12 bases between them. In germline, CDR1 is SGHTA, CDR2 FQGNSA. CDR3 loop: CASSLSLTEYGYTF. CDR3 sequence (DNA): TGTGCCAGCAGCTTAAGTCTGACGGAATATGGCTACACCTTC.

The chain employs TRBV27 and TRBJ2-3; D might be TRBD1 (5 bases). The V end lost 4 bases, the J end lost 2 bases, and 13 bases lay between the germline ends. The CDR3 consists of 15 residues. Germline CDR1 reads MNHEY; CDR2 reads SMNVEV (reference sequence). The CDR3 sequence: CASSYYQGITDTQYF. For the CDR3, the DNA is TGTGCCAGCAGTTATTATCAGGGAATCACAGATACGCAGTATTTT.

This chain joins TRBV5-4 and TRBJ2-7; 8 nucleotides align to TRBD1. The CDR3 has 16 amino acids. V shed 3 bases, J shed 1 base, and the junction held 9 bases outside the gene matches. Germline CDR1 SGHNT, CDR2 YYREEE (reference sequence). Here the CDR3 DNA reads TGTGCCAGCAGCTCTTTGGGACAGGACCTATCCTACGAGCAGTACTTC. Its translation is CASSSLGQDLSYEQYF. The variable domain in full, with the rest retrieved from reference TRBV5-4 and TRBJ2-7, is ETGVTQSPTHLIKTRGQQVTLRCSSQSGHNTVSWYQQALGQGPQFIFQYYREEENGRGNFPPRFSGLQFPNYSSELNVNALELDDSALYLCASSSLGQDLSYEQYFGPGTRLTVT.

The chain couples TRBV2 to TRBJ2-5, with 12 nucleotides matching TRBD2. The germline V gene encodes CDR1 SNHLY and CDR2 FYNNEI. V trimming: 2 bases; J trimming: 4 bases; junction bases outside the gene matches: 5. The CDR3 loop spans 16 amino acids. CDR3 residues: CASSEWASGGGETQYF. The CDR3 DNA reads TGTGCCAGCAGTGAATGGGCTAGCGGGGGGGGAGAGACCCAGTACTTC.

As concerns this clone: A junction boundary mismatches the germline segment, possibly from a read error. V gene TRBV2 combines with J gene TRBJ2-7; 12 bases align to TRBD2. CDR3 size: 15 residues. Germline V gives CDR1 SNHLY, CDR2 FYNNEI. The CDR3 sequence: CASREGLAGPYEQYF. As DNA, the CDR3 is TGTGCCAGCAGAGAAGGACTAGCGGGACCGTACGAGCAGTACTTC.